One and the same sample provided the 25 T cell receptor beta chains below, sequenced in a study of early T cells in non-severe SARS-CoV-2 infection. TCRdb used MiXCR to reprocess the 5' RACE reads, holding one entry per CDR3 protein. The repertoire holds tens of thousands of distinct CDR3 sequences, with less than 11% as singletons. The sequenced material came from whole blood. The receptors were sampled from an adult who was a healthcare worker with PCR-confirmed SARS-CoV-2 infection or an uninfected control (not recorded which).

This chain connects TRBV12-3 or TRBV12-4 to TRBJ2-4; D is perhaps TRBD2 (6 bases). Trimming took 1 base from V and 5 from J, leaving 18 bases between them. This CDR3 is built from 17 residues. As DNA, the CDR3 is TGTGCCAGCAGTTTAGTTCGGGTTGCTAGCGACCAAAACATTCAGTACTTC. It is translated as CASSLVRVASDQNIQYF.

This clonotype was picked up one time. An end of the junction does not agree with germline; a read error may underlie this. CDR3: CASSGRGISPLYF. The CDR3 region has the DNA TGTGCCAGCTCTGGCAGGGGAATCTCTCCCCTCTACTTT. The chain has TRBV12-3 or TRBV12-4 and TRBJ1-6; perhaps TRBD1 as D (6 bases). The CDR3 has 13 amino acids.

The table lists this clonotype with many counts. DNA for the CDR3: TGCGCCAGCCAAGGACTAGCGGGAAGCACAGATACGCAGTATTTT. Translation gives CASQGLAGSTDTQYF. This rearrangement joins TRBV5-1 to TRBJ2-3, with 12 bases lining up with TRBD2. Germline CDR1 reads SGHRS; CDR2 reads YFSETQ. This CDR3 is built from 15 residues. V was pared by 7 bases and J by 0 bases, with 3 bases of the junction left unmatched.

This clonotype was observed many times. J is TRBJ2-5 and V is TRBV3-1; D possibly matches TRBD1 or TRBD2 (5 bases each). Germline CDR1 LGHDT, CDR2 YNNKEL (reference sequence). Trimming removed 3 bases from V and 5 bases from J, with 7 bases in between. This CDR3 contains 12 residues. DNA of the CDR3: TGTGCCAGCAGCCAGGGGGTGGAGACCCAGTACTTC. Encoded protein: CASSQGVETQYF.

J is TRBJ1-5 and V is TRBV15, with D tentatively TRBD1 (6 bases). Trimming took 1 base from V and 4 from J, leaving 17 bases between them. The CDR3 totals 17 residues. The V gene's germline CDR1 is LNHNV and CDR2 YYDKDF (reference sequence). CDR3: CATSRALQGLGNQPQHF. DNA for the CDR3: TGTGCCACCAGCAGAGCCCTGCAGGGGTTAGGGAATCAGCCCCAGCATTTT.

This clonotype was seen only a few times. This chain links TRBV5-1 with TRBJ1-1, with D unresolved. The germline V gene has CDR1 SGHRS and CDR2 YFSETQ. The CDR3 is 14 amino acids. V lost 0 bases, J lost 1 base, and 7 bases lay in between. The CDR3, as DNA: TGCGCCAGCAGCTTGGAGCCAGCGAACACTGAAGCTTTCTTT. This gives the protein CASSLEPANTEAFF.

This clonotype was counted at least ten times. The gene calls are TRBV13 and TRBJ2-1; 10 nucleotides line up with TRBD2. Unmatched junction bases numbered 8, after V lost 5 bases and J lost 4 bases. This CDR3 comprises 16 residues. Germline V gene data show CDR1 as PRHDT and CDR2 as FYEKMQ (reference sequence). CDR3 region: CASSPLLAGVYNEQFF. The DNA of the CDR3 is TGTGCCAGCAGCCCCCTTCTAGCGGGGGTATACAATGAGCAGTTCTTC.

V is TRBV18 and J is TRBJ2-5; D is uncertain. The CDR3 sequence is 12 residues long. V gave up 0 bases and J gave up 5 bases, with 4 bases separating them. Germline assignment: CDR1 KGHSH and CDR2 LQKENI. CDR3 in amino acids: CASSPPLETQYF. CDR3 nucleotides: TGTGCCAGCTCACCACCGTTGGAGACCCAGTACTTC.

This chain links TRBV12-3 or TRBV12-4 with TRBJ2-2, with 10 bases lining up with TRBD2. V trimming: 7 bases; J trimming: 4 bases; junction bases outside the gene matches: 18. The CDR3 covers 19 residues. Here the CDR3 reads CASNLAAGGPSLGTGELFF. The CDR3 DNA follows: TGTGCCAGCAATCTAGCAGCGGGAGGGCCCTCTTTGGGCACCGGGGAGCTGTTTTTT.

This clonotype was observed at least ten times. The chain recombines TRBV6-5 with TRBJ1-5; TRBD1 might be the D (5 bases). CDR1 is MNHEY and CDR2 is SVGAGI in the germline V gene. The CDR3 has 14 residues. V gave up 0 bases and J gave up 5 bases, with 8 bases separating them. Here the CDR3 DNA reads TGTGCCAGCAGTTACTCGAGAGGGGATCAGCCCCAGCATTTT. Amino acids: CASSYSRGDQPQHF.

This clonotype has only a few counts. This chain joins TRBV5-1 and TRBJ2-1; D unclear. Germline lookup yields CDR1 SGHRS and CDR2 YFSETQ. Trimming took 4 bases from V and 0 from J, leaving 11 bases between them. This CDR3 region has 15 residues. CDR3 DNA: TGCGCCAGCAGCCCGGGTCAGGCCTCCTACAATGAGCAGTTCTTC. Its protein product is CASSPGQASYNEQFF.

The V gene is TRBV6-1, the J gene TRBJ1-2, with D unclear. Germline V gene sequence: CDR1 MNHNS, CDR2 SASEGT. Trimming pared 2 bases from V and 7 bases from J, leaving 11 bases between. This CDR3 spans 13 amino acids. The CDR3 coding sequence is TGTGCCAGCAGTGAAATCGGTAGAAGTGGCTACACCTTC. This translates into CASSEIGRSGYTF.

V usage is TRBV20-1 and J usage is TRBJ2-1, with 7 bases fitting TRBD2. The CDR3 consists of 14 residues. With 6 bases clipped from V and 9 bases from J, the junction kept 14 bases outside the gene matches. The V gene's germline CDR1 is DFQATT and CDR2 SNEGSKA (reference sequence). The CDR3 sequence is CSAPDFLGEGEQFF. CDR3 nucleotide sequence: TGCAGTGCCCCCGATTTTTTGGGGGAGGGTGAGCAGTTCTTC.

This clonotype was counted ten times or more. V is TRBV6-6 and J is TRBJ2-1; D not resolved. With 5 bases removed from V and 7 bases from J, the gap between germline ends came to 6 bases. Germline CDR1 MNHNY, CDR2 SVGAGI (reference sequence). There are 11 residues in the CDR3. CDR3 residues: CASSPRNEQFF. The CDR3 DNA follows: TGTGCCAGCAGTCCCCGAAATGAGCAGTTCTTC.

This clonotype was observed a handful of times. The chain links TRBV4-3 to TRBJ2-3, with D hard to call. V gave up 0 bases and J gave up 0 bases, with 10 bases separating them. Germline CDR1 LGHNA, CDR2 YSLEER. The length of the CDR3 is 16 residues. This CDR3 reads CASSQDKLPSTDTQYF. CDR3 bases: TGCGCCAGCAGCCAAGATAAACTCCCTAGCACAGATACGCAGTATTTT.

The genes are TRBV20-1 and TRBJ2-4; 10 nucleotides agree with TRBD1. The CDR3 runs 15 residues. Trimming took 3 bases from V and 8 from J; bases not matched to a gene: 10. Germline CDR1 and CDR2: DFQATT and SNEGSKA (reference sequence). DNA for the CDR3: TGCAGTGCTAGGGATCCATCCGGGACAGGGGACATTCAGTACTTC. This codes for CSARDPSGTGDIQYF.

The chain couples TRBV7-9 to TRBJ2-5; 7 bases fit TRBD1. This CDR3 region has 16 residues. The germline gives CDR1 SEHNR, CDR2 FQNEAQ (reference sequence). The V gene end was trimmed by 1 base and the J gene end by 0 bases; junction bases not matched to a gene: 5. The CDR3 region is CASSLGNRGDQETQYF. The CDR3 nucleotides are TGTGCCAGCAGCTTAGGAAACAGGGGTGACCAAGAGACCCAGTACTTC.

This clonotype was recorded many times. This rearrangement joins TRBV6-6 to TRBJ2-3; D is unclear. The length of the CDR3 is 12 residues. Deletions cut 2 bases from V and 4 bases from J, with 4 bases between. Germline CDR1 reads MNHNY; CDR2 reads SVGAGI (reference sequence). The CDR3 DNA reads as TGTGCCAGCAGTTACCCTCCAGATACGCAGTATTTT. It translates to CASSYPPDTQYF.

Concerning this clonotype: Given a much more abundant clone one base away, this may be a read error. The genes are TRBV5-1 and TRBJ2-1; 11 bases line up with TRBD2. This CDR3 has 14 residues. Germline CDR1 SGHRS, CDR2 YFSETQ. CDR3 DNA: TGCGCCAGCAAGGAAACTAGCGGGAGTGGGGAGCTGTTCTTC. Protein product: CASKETSGSGELFF.

Ten or more counts support this clonotype. This chain uses TRBV18 with TRBJ2-7, with a possible D match to TRBD1 (6 bases). The germline gives CDR1 KGHSH, CDR2 LQKENI. The CDR3 contains 15 residues. Trimming pared 1 base from V and 6 bases from J, leaving 16 bases between. The CDR3 DNA is TGTGCCAGCTCACCACTCGGGGCAGGGGAAGGCGAGCAGTACTTC. Encoded protein: CASSPLGAGEGEQYF.

This clonotype has only one observation. The chain is built from TRBV6-2 or TRBV6-3 and TRBJ2-2; D gene unclear. The CDR3 consists of 17 residues. From germline, CDR1 is MNHEY and CDR2 SVGEGT. V was clipped by 2 bases and J by 1 base, with 14 bases between them. The chain's CDR3 is CASSYRAGHENTGELFF. Here the CDR3 DNA reads TGTGCCAGCAGTTACCGGGCCGGGCACGAGAACACCGGGGAGCTGTTTTTT.

At least ten counts were recorded for this clonotype. One end of the junction does not line up with germline, which may come from a read error. CDR3 in amino acids: CASSWTRVDTEVFF. CDR3 DNA: TGTGCCAGCAGCTGGACACGGGTGGACACTGAAGTTTTCTTT. The chain links TRBV6-2 or TRBV6-3 to TRBJ1-1, with a possible D match to TRBD1 (5 bases). Per germline, CDR1 MNHEY and CDR2 SVGEGT. The CDR3 has 14 residues.

This clonotype was counted ten times or more. V usage is TRBV5-1 and J usage is TRBJ1-2; D uncertain. Trimming took off 0 bases at V and 0 bases at J, with 9 bases between the two ends. This CDR3 region has 15 residues. CDR1 and CDR2 from the germline V gene are SGHRS and YFSETQ. The chain's CDR3 is CASSLDVVANYGYTF. In nucleotides, the CDR3 is TGCGCCAGCAGCTTGGATGTGGTAGCTAACTATGGCTACACCTTC.

The V gene is TRBV7-3, the J gene TRBJ2-7; 8 nucleotides align to TRBD1. CDR1 is SGHTA, CDR2 FQGTGA, per germline. The V segment lost 5 bases and the J segment 3 bases; nucleotides outside the gene matches: 12. The CDR3 runs to 16 residues. The DNA of the CDR3 is TGTGCCAGCAGCACAACCGGGACAGGTGAACACTACGAGCAGTACTTC. Translation: CASSTTGTGEHYEQYF.

The chain has TRBV7-2 and TRBJ2-1, with TRBD2 identical over 9 bases. There are 16 residues in the CDR3. V lost 1 base and J lost 8; bases outside the gene matches: 9. Germline V CDR1 and CDR2: SGHTA, FQGNSA. The DNA for the CDR3 is TGTGCCAGCAGCTTAGTAGGCGGGAGGGCCGTTCATGAGCAGTTCTTC. This encodes CASSLVGGRAVHEQFF.